The 32 T cell receptor beta chains below come from one sample, sequenced in a study of T cell responses to AZD1222 COVID-19 vaccine (dated by TCRdb to 2020 to 2023). Library construction relied on the immunoSEQ multiplex PCR assay. TCRdb took over this immuneACCESS table, retaining in-frame rearrangements with V and J assigned. Such tables are incomplete; in checked studies, under half of the missing clones stem from an unresolved V gene, and the remainder is unexplained. This sample gives under 150,000 clones in total; roughly 90% of them show up just once. Clones ranked in the top ten supply about 1.5% of the sample. The sample's time point label is to be understood as: baseline before first vaccination. The source was peripheral blood, collected on day 0 of AZD1222 vaccination. All receptors come from an adult in good health.

The genes are TRBV5-8 and TRBJ1-3; D is perhaps TRBD1 (5 bases). Germline-derived CDR1 and CDR2 are SGHTS and YDEGEE. The CDR3 runs to 14 residues. V was cut by 0 bases and J by 3 bases, with 7 bases left in between. The CDR3 is CASSLGQGGNTIYF. The CDR3 DNA reads as TGTGCCAGCAGCTTGGGGCAGGGTGGAAACACCATATATTTT.

This chain joins TRBV10-1 and TRBJ2-3; D possibly uses TRBD1 or TRBD2 (5 bases each). CDR3 length equals 16 residues. CDR1 and CDR2 (germline): WNHNN, SYGVQD (reference sequence). With 0 bases removed from V and 1 base from J, the gap between germline ends came to 11 bases. The CDR3 spells CASSESWGSCTDTQYF. The CDR3, as DNA: TGCGCCAGCAGTGAGTCGTGGGGGTCATGCACAGATACGCAGTATTTT.

The J gene is TRBJ2-7, the V gene TRBV6-4; D possibly corresponds to TRBD1 (6 bases). Germline CDR1 is MRHNA and CDR2 is SNTAGT. This CDR3 comprises 14 residues. The V end lost 0 bases, the J end lost 3 bases, and 9 bases lay between the germline ends. CDR3 protein: CASSDSPGDYEQYF. The DNA for the CDR3 is TGTGCCAGCAGTGACTCCCCAGGGGACTACGAGCAGTACTTC.

The chain couples TRBV7-6 to TRBJ2-7; D not resolved. This CDR3 is built from 15 residues. The germline V gene has CDR1 SGHVS and CDR2 FNYEAQ. V shed 2 bases and J shed 1 base, with 12 bases lying between them. CDR3 nucleotides: TGTGCCAGCAGCTTAACCACCCTCCCTTCCTACGAGCAGTACTTC. This codes for CASSLTTLPSYEQYF.

The rearrangement links TRBV7-9 to TRBJ1-2; D gene unclear. The CDR3 covers 11 residues. The V gene lost 1 base and the J gene lost 7 bases, with 4 bases spanning the gap. CDR1 is SEHNR, CDR2 FQNEAQ, per germline (reference sequence). The CDR3 is CASSLELGYTF. The CDR3 DNA sequence: TGTGCCAGCAGCTTAGAGCTTGGCTACACCTTC. Combining the CDR3 with reference TRBV7-9 and TRBJ1-2 gives the whole variable domain DTGVSQNPRHKITKRGQNVTFRCDPISEHNRLYWYRQTLGQGPEFLTYFQNEAQLEKSRLLSDRFSAERPKGSFSTLEIQRTEQGDSAMYLCASSLELGYTFGSGTRLTVV.

The chain carries TRBV6-4 and TRBJ2-1; 11 bases align to TRBD2. V lost 4 bases to trimming and J lost 4 bases; unmatched junction nucleotides: 6. Germline V lookup: CDR1 MRHNA, CDR2 SNTAGT. The CDR3 runs to 16 residues. CDR3 DNA: TGTGCCAGCAGTGTTTCACTAGCGGGAGAATACAATGAGCAGTTCTTC. Translating it yields CASSVSLAGEYNEQFF.

The chain uses TRBV19 and TRBJ1-2, with a possible D match to TRBD1 (5 bases). Germline-derived CDR1 and CDR2 are LNHDA and SQIVND (reference sequence). Trimming left V 6 bases short and J 4 bases short, with 18 bases between. This CDR3 has 15 amino acids. The CDR3 nucleotides are TGTGCCAGTAGGTTCCAGGCCCTCGGGGGCTATGGCTACACCTTC. Protein sequence: CASRFQALGGYGYTF.

This chain connects TRBV3-1 (or the pseudogene TRBV3-2) to TRBJ1-2; D gene uncertain. This CDR3 contains 14 residues. Germline-derived CDR1 and CDR2 are LGHDT and YNNKEL (reference sequence). V was shortened by 0 bases and J by 8 bases, with 13 bases between the two germline ends. The CDR3: CASSQEVREQGYTF. The CDR3 coding sequence is TGTGCCAGCAGCCAAGAGGTTAGGGAACAAGGCTACACCTTC.

This sequence joins TRBV5-1 and TRBJ1-4; 8 positions match TRBD1. The CDR3 covers 15 residues. V was clipped by 4 bases and J by 2 bases; unmatched bases: 4. The V gene's germline CDR1 is SGHRS and CDR2 YFSETQ. Written as DNA, the CDR3 is TGCGCCAGCAGCGGACAGGGAGCGACTAATGAAAAACTGTTTTTT. Translated: CASSGQGATNEKLFF.

The chain joins TRBV19 to TRBJ2-5; D may be TRBD1 (6 bases). The germline V gene encodes CDR1 LNHDA and CDR2 SQIVND (reference sequence). V was clipped by 1 base and J by 1 base, with 10 bases between them. This CDR3 has 15 amino acids. This CDR3 is CASSIGGQIQETQYF. CDR3 DNA sequence: TGTGCCAGTAGTATAGGCGGACAGATCCAAGAGACCCAGTACTTC.

This clone is a singleton in its sample. The chain has TRBV18 and TRBJ2-1; the match to TRBD2 covers 8 bases. V lost 3 bases and J lost 6; bases outside the gene matches: 1. There are 13 residues in the CDR3. Germline assignment: CDR1 KGHSH and CDR2 LQKENI. For the CDR3, the DNA is TGTGCCAGCTCACCCGGGACTAGCAATGAGCAGTTCTTC. Translated, it gives CASSPGTSNEQFF. The full variable domain, completed using reference TRBV18 and TRBJ2-1, is NAGVMQNPRHLVRRRGQEARLRCSPMKGHSHVYWYRQLPEEGLKFMVYLQKENIIDESGMPKERFSAEFPKEGPSILRIQQVVRGDSAAYFCASSPGTSNEQFFGPGTRLTVL.

The rearrangement joins TRBV5-5 to TRBJ2-1, with TRBD2 matching over 12 bases. The CDR3 has 17 residues. The germline CDR1 and CDR2 sequences are SGHKS and YYEKEE (reference sequence). With V trimmed by 2 bases and J by 0 bases, 3 bases remained unmatched. The CDR3 protein is CASSFTSGGYSYNEQFF. The CDR3, as DNA: TGTGCCAGCAGCTTTACTAGCGGGGGGTACTCCTACAATGAGCAGTTCTTC.

The chain employs TRBV30 and TRBJ2-5, with D possibly called TRBD1 or TRBD2 (5 bases each). Germline CDR1 and CDR2: GTSNPN and SVGIG (reference sequence). The length of the CDR3 is 15 residues. V lost 5 bases and J 5 bases, leaving 21 bases between the germline ends. CDR3 loop: CAWSGSGTPGETQYF. As DNA, the CDR3 is TGTGCCTGGTCCGGATCCGGGACGCCCGGGGAGACCCAGTACTTC.

The chain has TRBV3-1 (or the pseudogene TRBV3-2) and TRBJ2-3; D not certain. The V end lost 2 bases, the J end lost 0 bases, and 12 bases lay between the germline ends. CDR3 size: 16 residues. Germline CDR1 reads LGHDT; CDR2 reads YNNKEL (reference sequence). The CDR3 sequence: CASSQLSLTSTDTQYF. The CDR3, as DNA: TGTGCCAGCAGCCAACTCTCTCTAACTAGCACAGATACGCAGTATTTT.

The chain recombines TRBV3-1 (or the pseudogene TRBV3-2) with TRBJ1-1; no firm D call. The CDR3 extends over 12 amino acids. Germline V gives CDR1 LGHDT, CDR2 YNNKEL (reference sequence). Trimming removed 4 bases at V and 1 base at J, with 4 bases between. CDR3 bases: TGTGCCAGCAGCCGAGAGAACACTGAAGCTTTCTTT. The encoded protein is CASSRENTEAFF.

This clone came up once. The V call is TRBV28, the J call TRBJ1-2; TRBD1 is a possible D gene (6 bases). In germline, CDR1 is MDHEN, CDR2 SYDVKM. The CDR3 consists of 18 residues. Trimming removed 4 bases at V and 4 bases at J, with 25 bases between. CDR3 residues: CASSSGYPQTRGGYGYTF. In DNA, the CDR3 is TGTGCCAGCAGTTCCGGCTACCCTCAGACCCGAGGGGGCTATGGCTACACCTTC.

V and J are TRBV19 and TRBJ1-1, with TRBD1 identical over 10 bases. Germline V gives CDR1 LNHDA, CDR2 SQIVND (reference sequence). There are 17 residues in the CDR3. Unmatched junction bases numbered 15, after V lost 7 bases and J lost 4 bases. In DNA form, the CDR3 reads TGTGCCAGTACCCTAGACAGGGGGCAGTTACGGGGCACTGAAGCTTTCTTT. Translating it yields CASTLDRGQLRGTEAFF.

The gene calls are TRBV5-1 and TRBJ2-7; a weak D match, TRBD1 (6 bases). Deletions cut 7 bases from V and 6 bases from J, with 20 bases between. This CDR3 region has 14 residues. Germline CDR1 SGHRS, CDR2 YFSETQ. This CDR3 is CASSTRGQTSEQYF. CDR3 DNA sequence: TGCGCCAGCTCAACTCGAGGACAGACCAGCGAGCAGTACTTC.

The chain recombines TRBV7-3 with TRBJ1-1; 7 bases are shared with TRBD1. The CDR3 totals 13 residues. Germline V gene data show CDR1 as SGHTA and CDR2 as FQGTGA. The junction had 8 bases not matched to a gene; V was cut back by 5 bases and J by 8 bases. The CDR3 loop reads CASSPDPGQEAFF. The CDR3 bases are TGTGCCAGCAGCCCAGACCCGGGACAGGAAGCTTTCTTT.

The V call is TRBV27, the J call TRBJ2-7; D is possibly TRBD2 (7 bases). The CDR3 is made up of 15 amino acids. Trimming removed 5 bases at V and 7 bases at J, with 21 bases between. Looked up from germline, CDR1 is MNHEY and CDR2 is SMNVEV (reference sequence). CDR3 nucleotides: TGTGCCAGCAGTACCTACAGGGAGGGGTATAGGGAGCAGTACTTC. This translates into CASSTYREGYREQYF.

The chain combines TRBV7-6 with TRBJ2-4; TRBD2 is a possible D gene (5 bases). CDR1 and CDR2 (germline): SGHVS, FNYEAQ. V gave up 4 bases and J gave up 2 bases, with 12 bases separating them. CDR3 length equals 15 residues. DNA for the CDR3: TGTGCCAGCAGCTCACTAGACGTGTCCAAAAACATTCAGTACTTC. Translation: CASSSLDVSKNIQYF.

The chain employs TRBV7-8 and TRBJ1-2; 8 bases line up with TRBD1. The CDR3 extends over 13 amino acids. Germline V lookup: CDR1 SGHVS, CDR2 FQNEAQ. The V gene end was trimmed by 5 bases and the J gene end by 8 bases; junction bases not matched to a gene: 7. CDR3 coding DNA: TGTGCCAGCAGCCCGGACAGGGAAGGAGGCTACACCTTC. Protein sequence: CASSPDREGGYTF.

The chain combines TRBV14 with TRBJ1-2; D not certain. The V end was cut by 4 bases, the J end by 4 bases, with 10 bases between. The CDR3 consists of 13 residues. CDR1 is SGHDN, CDR2 FVKESK, per germline. CDR3: CASSLAVSYGYTF. The CDR3 DNA follows: TGTGCCAGCAGCCTTGCAGTTAGCTATGGCTACACCTTC.

The chain employs TRBV6-5 and TRBJ2-7, with 8 bases aligning to TRBD1. V shed 2 bases, J shed 5 bases, and the junction held 8 bases outside the gene matches. Germline V lookup: CDR1 MNHEY, CDR2 SVGAGI. This CDR3 comprises 15 residues. The chain's CDR3 is CASSYTGQGGNEQYF. The DNA for the CDR3 is TGTGCCAGCAGTTACACCGGACAGGGAGGTAACGAGCAGTACTTC.

The rearrangement joins TRBV4-2 to TRBJ2-5; D gene ambiguous. CDR3 size: 18 residues. V lost 0 bases, J lost 3 bases, and 20 bases lay in between. Germline CDR1 and CDR2: LGHNA and YNFKEQ. Written as DNA, the CDR3 is TGTGCCAGCAGCCAAGATGGAGTGGGTTACCGGTACGAAGAGACCCAGTACTTC. Translating it yields CASSQDGVGYRYEETQYF.

The chain's CDR3 is CASRTKTGTPGELFF. The CDR3, as DNA: TGTGCCAGCAGAACCAAGACAGGGACCCCCGGGGAGCTGTTTTTT. The J gene is TRBJ2-2, the V gene TRBV27, with 7 bases matching TRBD1. The CDR3 is 15 residues long. CDR1 and CDR2 from the germline V gene are MNHEY and SMNVEV (reference sequence). Trimming cost V 6 bases and J 6 bases; bases outside gene matches: 10.

The chain joins TRBV14 to TRBJ1-1; D unclear. Per germline, CDR1 SGHDN and CDR2 FVKESK. Deletions cut 2 bases from V and 3 bases from J, with 13 bases between. The length of the CDR3 is 15 residues. The CDR3 nucleotides are TGTGCCAGCAGCCAAAACGAACGCAGACACACTGAAGCTTTCTTT. Translated, it gives CASSQNERRHTEAFF.

V is TRBV2 and J is TRBJ1-1; possibly TRBD1 for D (5 bases). V was cut by 8 bases and J by 2 bases, with 15 bases left in between. This CDR3 region has 14 residues. CDR1 and CDR2 (germline): SNHLY, FYNNEI. The DNA for the CDR3 is TGTGCCAGCCGTCAGGGCAGACCTAACACTGAAGCTTTCTTT. The encoded protein is CASRQGRPNTEAFF. Together with reference TRBV2 and TRBJ1-1, the CDR3 gives the full variable domain: EPEVTQTPSHQVTQMGQEVILRCVPISNHLYFYWYRQILGQKVEFLVSFYNNEISEKSEIFDDQFSVERPDGSNFTLKIRSTKLEDSAMYFCASRQGRPNTEAFFGQGTRLTVV.

The sample holds one count of this clone. The chain carries TRBV12-3 or TRBV12-4 and TRBJ2-3; no firm D call. The germline V and J ends were trimmed by 0 bases and 3 bases, with 4 bases remaining between them. The CDR3 extends over 13 amino acids. In DNA form, the CDR3 reads TGTGCCAGCAGTTTAGCGGAGACAGATACGCAGTATTTT. Translation: CASSLAETDTQYF.

V usage is TRBV2 and J usage is TRBJ1-1, with D perhaps matching TRBD1 (6 bases). V lost 6 bases and J 1 base, leaving 9 bases between the germline ends. Germline loops: CDR1 SNHLY, CDR2 FYNNEI. The CDR3 consists of 13 residues. In DNA, the CDR3 is TGTGCCAGCAGGGAGGACAGGAACACTGAAGCTTTCTTT. Its protein product is CASREDRNTEAFF.

The V call is TRBV12-3 or TRBV12-4, the J call TRBJ1-2; tentatively, D is TRBD1 (6 bases). The V end lost 5 bases, the J end lost 8 bases, and 12 bases lay between the germline ends. CDR3 length: 12 residues. The CDR3 is CASSNSDRGYTF. Written as DNA, the CDR3 is TGTGCCAGCAGTAATTCCGACAGGGGCTACACCTTC.

The J gene is TRBJ2-5, the V gene TRBV3-1 (or the pseudogene TRBV3-2), with D hard to call. This CDR3 is 11 amino acids long. Germline values: CDR1 LGHDT, CDR2 YNNKEL (reference sequence). The V end was cut by 4 bases, the J end by 7 bases, with 7 bases between. CDR3 loop: CASSPSRTQYF. The CDR3 nucleotides are TGTGCCAGCAGCCCTTCCAGGACCCAGTACTTC.